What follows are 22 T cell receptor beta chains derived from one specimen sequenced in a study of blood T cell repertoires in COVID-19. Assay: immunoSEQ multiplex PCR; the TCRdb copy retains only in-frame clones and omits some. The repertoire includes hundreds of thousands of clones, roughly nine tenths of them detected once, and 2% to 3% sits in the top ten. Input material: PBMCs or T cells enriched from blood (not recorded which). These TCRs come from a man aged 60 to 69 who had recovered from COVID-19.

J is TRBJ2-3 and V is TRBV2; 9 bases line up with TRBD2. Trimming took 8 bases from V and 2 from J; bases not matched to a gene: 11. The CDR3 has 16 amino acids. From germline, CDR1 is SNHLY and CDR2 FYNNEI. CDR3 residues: CASSSRAGGFTDTQYF. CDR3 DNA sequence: TGTGCCAGCTCCTCCCGAGCGGGGGGCTTCACAGATACGCAGTATTTT.

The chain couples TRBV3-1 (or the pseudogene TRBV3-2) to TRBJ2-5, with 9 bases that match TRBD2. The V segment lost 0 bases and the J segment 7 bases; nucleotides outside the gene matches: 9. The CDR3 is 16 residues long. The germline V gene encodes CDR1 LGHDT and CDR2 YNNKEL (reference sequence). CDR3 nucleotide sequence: TGTGCCAGCAGCCAAGATCAAGCGGGGGGCTCGCGGACCCAGTACTTC. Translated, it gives CASSQDQAGGSRTQYF.

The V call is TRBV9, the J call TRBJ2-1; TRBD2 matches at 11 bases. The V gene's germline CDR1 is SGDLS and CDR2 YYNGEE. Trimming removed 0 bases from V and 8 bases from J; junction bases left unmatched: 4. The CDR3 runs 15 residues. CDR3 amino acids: CASSVGLAGFDEQFF. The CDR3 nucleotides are TGTGCCAGCAGCGTAGGACTAGCGGGGTTTGATGAGCAGTTCTTC.

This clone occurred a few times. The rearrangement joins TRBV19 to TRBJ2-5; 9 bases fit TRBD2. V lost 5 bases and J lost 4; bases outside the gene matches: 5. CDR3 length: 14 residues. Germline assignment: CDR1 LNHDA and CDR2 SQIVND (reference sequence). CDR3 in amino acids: CASSGSGSVETQYF. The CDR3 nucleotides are TGTGCCAGTAGTGGTAGCGGGAGTGTAGAGACCCAGTACTTC. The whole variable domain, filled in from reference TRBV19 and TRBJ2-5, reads DGGITQSPKYLFRKEGQNVTLSCEQNLNHDAMYWYRQDPGQGLRLIYYSQIVNDFQKGDIAEGYSVSREKKESFPLTVTSAQKNPTAFYLCASSGSGSVETQYFGPGTRLLVL.

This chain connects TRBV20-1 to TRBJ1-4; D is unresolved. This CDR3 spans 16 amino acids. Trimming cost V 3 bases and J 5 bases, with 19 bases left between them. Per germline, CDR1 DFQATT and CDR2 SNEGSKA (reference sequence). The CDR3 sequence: CSASSTRGRVNEKLFF. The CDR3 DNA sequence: TGCAGTGCTAGTTCAACCAGAGGGAGGGTCAATGAAAAACTGTTTTTT.

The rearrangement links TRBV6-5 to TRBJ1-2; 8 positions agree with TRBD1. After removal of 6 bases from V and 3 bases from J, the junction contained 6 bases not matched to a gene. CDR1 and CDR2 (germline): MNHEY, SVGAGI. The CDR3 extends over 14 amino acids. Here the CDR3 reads CASSEDREYYGYTF. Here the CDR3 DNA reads TGTGCCAGCAGCGAGGACAGGGAATACTATGGCTACACCTTC.

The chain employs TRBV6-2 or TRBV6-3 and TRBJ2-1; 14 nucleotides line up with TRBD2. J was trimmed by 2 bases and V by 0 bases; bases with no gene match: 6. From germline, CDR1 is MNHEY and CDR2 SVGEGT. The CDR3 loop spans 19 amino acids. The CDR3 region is CASSYSPGLAGVTYNEQFF. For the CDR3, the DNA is TGTGCCAGCAGTTACTCACCGGGACTAGCGGGGGTTACCTACAATGAGCAGTTCTTC.

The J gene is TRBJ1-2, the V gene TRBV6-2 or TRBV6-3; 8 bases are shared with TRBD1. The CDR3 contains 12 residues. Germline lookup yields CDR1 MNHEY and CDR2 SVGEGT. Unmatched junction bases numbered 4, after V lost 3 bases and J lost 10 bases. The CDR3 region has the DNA TGTGCCAGCAGTTATCACAGGGGGGCCTACACCTTC. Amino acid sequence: CASSYHRGAYTF.

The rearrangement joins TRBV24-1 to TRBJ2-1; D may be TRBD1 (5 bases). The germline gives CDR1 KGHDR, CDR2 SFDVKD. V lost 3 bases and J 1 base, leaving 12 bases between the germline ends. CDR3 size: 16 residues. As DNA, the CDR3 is TGTGCCACCAGTGATGGCGTCCAGGGTTCCTACAATGAGCAGTTCTTC. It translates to CATSDGVQGSYNEQFF.

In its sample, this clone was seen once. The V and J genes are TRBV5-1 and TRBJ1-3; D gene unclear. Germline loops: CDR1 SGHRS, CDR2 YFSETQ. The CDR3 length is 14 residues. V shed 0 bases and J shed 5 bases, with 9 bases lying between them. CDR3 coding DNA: TGCGCCAGCAGCTTGGACTCTCCAAGAAACACCATATATTTT. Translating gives CASSLDSPRNTIYF.

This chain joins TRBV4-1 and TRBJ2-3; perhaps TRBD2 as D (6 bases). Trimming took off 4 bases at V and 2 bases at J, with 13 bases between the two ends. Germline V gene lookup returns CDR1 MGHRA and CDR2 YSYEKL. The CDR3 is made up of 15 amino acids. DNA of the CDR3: TGCGCCAGCAGCCGCGGGGTTCTCCCCACAGATACGCAGTATTTT. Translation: CASSRGVLPTDTQYF.

This CDR3 reads CASSQEAQKETQYF. DNA of the CDR3: TGCGCCAGCAGCCAAGAGGCACAGAAAGAGACCCAGTACTTC. The V and J genes are TRBV4-1 and TRBJ2-5; D unresolved. Germline CDR1 MGHRA, CDR2 YSYEKL. V dropped 0 bases and J dropped 3 bases, with 8 bases sitting between them. The CDR3 totals 14 residues.

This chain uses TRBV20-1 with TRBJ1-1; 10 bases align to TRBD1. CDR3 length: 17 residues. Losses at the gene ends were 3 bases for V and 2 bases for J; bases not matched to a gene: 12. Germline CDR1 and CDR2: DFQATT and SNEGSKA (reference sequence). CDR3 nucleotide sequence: TGCAGTGCTAGTCATCGGGACAGGGGTTCCCCAAACACTGAAGCTTTCTTT. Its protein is CSASHRDRGSPNTEAFF.

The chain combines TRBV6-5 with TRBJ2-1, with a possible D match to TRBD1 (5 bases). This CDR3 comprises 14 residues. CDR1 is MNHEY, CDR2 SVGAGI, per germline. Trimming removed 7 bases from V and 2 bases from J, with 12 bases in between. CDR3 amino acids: CASKGHPTYNEQFF. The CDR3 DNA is TGTGCCAGCAAAGGACACCCCACCTACAATGAGCAGTTCTTC.

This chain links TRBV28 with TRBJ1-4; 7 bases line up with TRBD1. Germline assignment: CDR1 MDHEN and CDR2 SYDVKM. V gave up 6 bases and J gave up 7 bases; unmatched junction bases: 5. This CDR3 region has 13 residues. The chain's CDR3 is CASSRNRGEKLFF. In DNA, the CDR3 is TGTGCCAGCAGCAGAAACAGGGGTGAAAAACTGTTTTTT.

The CDR3 DNA follows: TGTGCCAGCTCAGAACAGGGGGATTATGGCTACACCTTC. It codes for CASSEQGDYGYTF. The rearrangement uses TRBV18 and TRBJ1-2; 8 bases align to TRBD1. The CDR3 covers 13 residues. Trimming removed 5 bases from V and 5 bases from J; junction bases left unmatched: 4. Germline V gene lookup returns CDR1 KGHSH and CDR2 LQKENI.

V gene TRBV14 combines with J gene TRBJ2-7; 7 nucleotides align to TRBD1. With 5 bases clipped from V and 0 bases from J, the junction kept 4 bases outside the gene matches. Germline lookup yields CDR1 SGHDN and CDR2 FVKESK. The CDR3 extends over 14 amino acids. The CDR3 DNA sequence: TGTGCCAGCAGCGAACAGGGGCCCTCCTACGAGCAGTACTTC. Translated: CASSEQGPSYEQYF.

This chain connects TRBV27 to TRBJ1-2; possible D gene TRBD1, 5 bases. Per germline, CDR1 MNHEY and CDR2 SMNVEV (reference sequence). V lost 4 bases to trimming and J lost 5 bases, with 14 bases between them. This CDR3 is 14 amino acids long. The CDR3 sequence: CASSSAGTGYGYTF. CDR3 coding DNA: TGTGCCAGCAGTTCGGCGGGGACGGGTTATGGCTACACCTTC.

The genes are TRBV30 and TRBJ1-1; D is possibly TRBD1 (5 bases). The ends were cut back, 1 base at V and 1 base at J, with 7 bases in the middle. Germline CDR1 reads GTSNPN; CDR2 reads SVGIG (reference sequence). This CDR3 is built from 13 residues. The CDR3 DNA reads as TGTGCCTGGAGTGAGGGGCCGAACACTGAAGCTTTCTTT. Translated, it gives CAWSEGPNTEAFF.

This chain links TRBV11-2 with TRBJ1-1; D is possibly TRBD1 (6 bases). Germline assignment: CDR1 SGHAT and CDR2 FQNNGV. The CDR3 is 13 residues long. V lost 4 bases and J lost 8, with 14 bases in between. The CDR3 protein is CASSYGQLPEAFF. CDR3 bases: TGTGCCAGCAGCTACGGACAGTTACCGGAAGCTTTCTTT.

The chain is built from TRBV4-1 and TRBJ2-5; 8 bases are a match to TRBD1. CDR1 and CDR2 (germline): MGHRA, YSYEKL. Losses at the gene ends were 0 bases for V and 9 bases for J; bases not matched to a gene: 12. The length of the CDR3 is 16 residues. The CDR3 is CASSQDLDRGPLPQYF. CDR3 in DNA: TGCGCCAGCAGCCAAGATCTCGACAGGGGCCCTCTACCCCAGTACTTC.

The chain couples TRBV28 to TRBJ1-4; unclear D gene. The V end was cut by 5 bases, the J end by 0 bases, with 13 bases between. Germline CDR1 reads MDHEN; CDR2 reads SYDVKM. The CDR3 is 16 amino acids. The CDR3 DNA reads TGTGCCAGCAGTCTACCCCGCGCCGCAACTAATGAAAAACTGTTTTTT. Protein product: CASSLPRAATNEKLFF.